This TCR beta chain stems from a study of shared clonotypes between healthy human individuals. On this clone itself: Its antigen is as yet unknown.

The authors distributed each subset's genomic DNA evenly over several immunoSEQ plates. The table came from immunoSEQ multiplex PCR; TCRdb's copy has only in-frame clones and leaves some out. Here the sample spans 550,000 to 600,000 clones, around 77% being singletons. Study-wide results and limits: Investigators expected sequencing depth to affect clonotype sharing among donors.

Sequenced material: PBMCs. This TCR derives from a middle-aged woman in good health. Some clones in this sample may be carry-over from other donors' samples.

In DNA, the CDR3 is TGTGCCAGCAGTCCCTGGACAGGGGATTTTGAAAAACTGTTTTTT. Translated: CASSPWTGDFEKLFF. The chain uses TRBV27 and TRBJ1-4, with 9 bases identical to TRBD1. Germline assignment: CDR1 MNHEY and CDR2 SMNVEV (reference sequence). Unmatched junction bases numbered 8, after V lost 5 bases and J lost 7 bases. CDR3 length: 15 amino acids.